Detailed here is one T cell receptor beta chain. Its cognate antigen is unknown. The entry originates in a study of T cell responses to AZD1222 COVID-19 vaccine. Study results and caveats: Donors were mostly white British, more females; clonal diversity possibly underestimated.

Trimming pared 3 bases from V and 1 base from J, leaving 7 bases between. Germline V gene lookup returns CDR1 SGDLS and CDR2 YYNGEE. The length of the CDR3 is 13 residues. Sequencing was performed with immunoSEQ multiplex PCR; in TCRdb, only in-frame clones are kept and a portion is missing. The data show 200,000 or so clones, with around nine tenths seen just once and approximately 8% held by the top ten. The sequence was obtained from an adult in good health. The V call is TRBV9, the J call TRBJ1-2; D not resolved. Sequenced material: peripheral blood, taken on day 0 of AZD1222 vaccination. CDR3 region: CASSGEHNYGYTF. DNA for the CDR3: TGTGCCAGCAGCGGCGAGCATAACTATGGCTACACCTTC.